This T cell receptor (beta chain) emerged from a study of shared clonotypes between healthy human individuals. CD8 memory fractions consisted of CD45RO+ and CCR7-negative CD45RA+ TemRA cells together. Details on this clone: Its target is unknown.

The V gene lost 2 bases and the J gene lost 5 bases, with 17 bases spanning the gap. Per germline, CDR1 SGHTS and CDR2 YDEGEE. The CDR3 covers 15 residues. The assay was immunoSEQ multiplex PCR, and TCRdb's table has in-frame clones only and misses some. The table shows around 320,000 clones, with about nine tenths occurring only once. Study outcomes and limitations: What naive subsets generally showed was a larger estimated richness than memory subsets showed. Some naive CD4 clonotypes, 4.5% to 5.5%, turned up in common across a few donors.

The sequencing sample was made of memory CD8+ T cells sorted from blood. Documented subset: CD45RO+ cells pooled with CCR7-negative TemRA cells. This chain connects TRBV5-8 to TRBJ2-7, with D possibly called TRBD1 or TRBD2 (6 bases each). This sequence originates from a man between 18 and 35 years old in good health. CDR3 sequence: CASSFPRGDGHEQYF. The CDR3 DNA reads as TGTGCCAGCAGCTTCCCTAGGGGGGATGGGCACGAGCAGTACTTC.